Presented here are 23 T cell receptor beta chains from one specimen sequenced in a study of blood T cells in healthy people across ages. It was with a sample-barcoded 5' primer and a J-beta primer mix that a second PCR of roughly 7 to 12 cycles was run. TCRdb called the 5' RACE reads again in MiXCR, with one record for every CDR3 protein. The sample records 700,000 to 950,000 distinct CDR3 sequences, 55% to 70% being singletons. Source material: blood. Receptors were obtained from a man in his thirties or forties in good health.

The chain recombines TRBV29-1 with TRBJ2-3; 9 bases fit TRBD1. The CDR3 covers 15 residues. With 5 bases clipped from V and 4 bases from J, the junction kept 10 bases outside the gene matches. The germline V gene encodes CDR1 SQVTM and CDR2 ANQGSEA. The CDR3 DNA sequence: TGCAGCGTTCTACCGGGACAGGGTTATTCAGATACGCAGTATTTT. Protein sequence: CSVLPGQGYSDTQYF.

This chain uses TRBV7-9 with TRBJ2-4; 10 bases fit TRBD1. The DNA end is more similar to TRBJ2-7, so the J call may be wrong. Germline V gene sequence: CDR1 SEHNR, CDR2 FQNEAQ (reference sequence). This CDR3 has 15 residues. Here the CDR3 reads CASSYRDRGAYEQYF. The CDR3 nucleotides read TGTGCCAGCAGCTACCGGGACAGGGGTGCGTACGAGCAGTACTTC.

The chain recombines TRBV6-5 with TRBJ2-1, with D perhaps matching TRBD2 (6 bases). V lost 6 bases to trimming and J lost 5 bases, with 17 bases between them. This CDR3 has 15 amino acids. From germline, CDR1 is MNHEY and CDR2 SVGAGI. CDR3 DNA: TGTGCCAGCAGAGAGTCCGAGACTAGGCACAATGAGCAGTTCTTC. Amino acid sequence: CASRESETRHNEQFF.

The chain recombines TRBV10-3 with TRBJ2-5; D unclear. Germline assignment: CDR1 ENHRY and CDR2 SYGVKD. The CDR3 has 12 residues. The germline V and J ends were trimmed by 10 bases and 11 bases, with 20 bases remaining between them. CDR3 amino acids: CASTPSGNEQYF. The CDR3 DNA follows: TGTGCCAGCACACCTAGTGGCAATGAGCAGTACTTC.

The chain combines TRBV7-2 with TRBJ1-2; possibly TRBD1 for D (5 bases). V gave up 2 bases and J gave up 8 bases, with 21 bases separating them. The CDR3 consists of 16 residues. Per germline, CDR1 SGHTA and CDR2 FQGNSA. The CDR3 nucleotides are TGTGCCAGCAGCTTAAGCCGACAGTTGAGTTATGGGGGCTACACCTTC. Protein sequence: CASSLSRQLSYGGYTF.

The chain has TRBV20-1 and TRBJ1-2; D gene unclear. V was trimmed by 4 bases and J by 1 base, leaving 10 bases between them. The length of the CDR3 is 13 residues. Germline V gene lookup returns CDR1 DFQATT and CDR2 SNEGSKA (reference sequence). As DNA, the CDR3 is TGCAGTGCTAACGCGGCCGTTAACTATGGCTACACCTTC. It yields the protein CSANAAVNYGYTF.

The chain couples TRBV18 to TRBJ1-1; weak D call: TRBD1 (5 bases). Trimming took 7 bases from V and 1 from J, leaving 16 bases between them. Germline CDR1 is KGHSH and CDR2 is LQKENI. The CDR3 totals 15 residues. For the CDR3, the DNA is TGTGCCAGCTATGGGGGGGGACGGGGGAACACTGAAGCTTTCTTT. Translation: CASYGGGRGNTEAFF.

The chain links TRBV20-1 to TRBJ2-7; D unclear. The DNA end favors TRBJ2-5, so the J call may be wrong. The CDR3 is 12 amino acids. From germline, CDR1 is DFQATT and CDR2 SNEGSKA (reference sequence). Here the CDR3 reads CSAEEYRETQYF. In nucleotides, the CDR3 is TGCAGTGCCGAGGAGTATCGAGAGACCCAGTACTTC.

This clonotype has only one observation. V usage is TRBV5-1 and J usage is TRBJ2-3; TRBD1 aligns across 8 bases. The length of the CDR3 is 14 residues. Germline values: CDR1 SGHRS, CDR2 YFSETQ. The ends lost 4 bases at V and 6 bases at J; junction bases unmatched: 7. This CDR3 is CASSPDRVEDTQYF. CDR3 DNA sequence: TGCGCCAGCAGCCCGGACAGGGTGGAGGATACGCAGTATTTT.

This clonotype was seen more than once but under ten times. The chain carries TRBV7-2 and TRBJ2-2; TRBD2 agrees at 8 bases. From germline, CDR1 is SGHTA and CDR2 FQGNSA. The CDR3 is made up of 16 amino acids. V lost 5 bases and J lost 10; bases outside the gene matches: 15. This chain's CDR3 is CASSLGGGGGILELFF. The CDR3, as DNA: TGTGCCAGCAGCCTTGGGGGGGGCGGGGGGATCCTGGAGCTGTTTTTT.

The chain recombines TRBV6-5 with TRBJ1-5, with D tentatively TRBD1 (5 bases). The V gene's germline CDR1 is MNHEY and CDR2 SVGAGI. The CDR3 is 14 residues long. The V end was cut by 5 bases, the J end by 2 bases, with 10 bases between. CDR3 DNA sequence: TGTGCCAGCAGTACCGGGACCGGCAATCAGCCCCAGCATTTT. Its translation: CASSTGTGNQPQHF.

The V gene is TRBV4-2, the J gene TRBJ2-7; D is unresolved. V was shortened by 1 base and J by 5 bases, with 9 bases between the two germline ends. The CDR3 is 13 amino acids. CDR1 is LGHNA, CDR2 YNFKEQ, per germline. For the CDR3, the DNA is TGTGCCAGCAGCCAAGTCCCGCGAAACGAGCAGTACTTC. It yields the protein CASSQVPRNEQYF.

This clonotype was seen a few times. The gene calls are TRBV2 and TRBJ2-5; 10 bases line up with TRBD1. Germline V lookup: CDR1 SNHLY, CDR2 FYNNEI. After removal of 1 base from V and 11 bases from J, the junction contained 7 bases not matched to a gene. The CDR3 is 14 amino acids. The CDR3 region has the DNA TGTGCCAGCAGTGAAGAGGGACAGGGGATCGGGCAGTACTTC. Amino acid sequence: CASSEEGQGIGQYF.

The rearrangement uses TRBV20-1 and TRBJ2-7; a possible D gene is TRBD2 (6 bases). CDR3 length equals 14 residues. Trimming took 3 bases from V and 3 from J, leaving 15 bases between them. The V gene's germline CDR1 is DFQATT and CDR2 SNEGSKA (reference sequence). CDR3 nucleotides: TGCAGTGCTAGGACCCCCGGCGGGGACTACGAGCAGTACTTC. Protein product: CSARTPGGDYEQYF.

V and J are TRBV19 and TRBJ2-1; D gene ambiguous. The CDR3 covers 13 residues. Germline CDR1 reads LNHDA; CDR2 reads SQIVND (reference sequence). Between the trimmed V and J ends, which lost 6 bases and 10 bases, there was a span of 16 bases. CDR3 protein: CASSPSRFQEQFF. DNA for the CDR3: TGTGCCAGTAGCCCCTCCCGCTTCCAAGAGCAGTTCTTC.

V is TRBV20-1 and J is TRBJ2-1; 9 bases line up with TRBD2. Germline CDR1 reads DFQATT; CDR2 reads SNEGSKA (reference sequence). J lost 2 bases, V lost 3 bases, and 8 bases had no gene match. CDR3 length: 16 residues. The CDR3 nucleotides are TGCAGTGCTAGTCGGAGTAGCGGGGGCACCTACAATGAGCAGTTCTTC. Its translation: CSASRSSGGTYNEQFF.

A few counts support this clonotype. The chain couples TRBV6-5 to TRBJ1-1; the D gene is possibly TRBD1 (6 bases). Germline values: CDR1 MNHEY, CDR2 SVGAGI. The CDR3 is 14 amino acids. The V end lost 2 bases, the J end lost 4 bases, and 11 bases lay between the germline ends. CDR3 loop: CASSYPGGSTEAFF. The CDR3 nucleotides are TGTGCCAGCAGTTACCCGGGGGGCTCCACTGAAGCTTTCTTT.

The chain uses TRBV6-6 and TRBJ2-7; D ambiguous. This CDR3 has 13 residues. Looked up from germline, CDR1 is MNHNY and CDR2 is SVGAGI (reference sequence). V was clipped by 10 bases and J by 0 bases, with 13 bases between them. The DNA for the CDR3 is TGTGCCACCAATCTAGGAAGCTCCTACGAGCAGTACTTC. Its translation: CATNLGSSYEQYF.

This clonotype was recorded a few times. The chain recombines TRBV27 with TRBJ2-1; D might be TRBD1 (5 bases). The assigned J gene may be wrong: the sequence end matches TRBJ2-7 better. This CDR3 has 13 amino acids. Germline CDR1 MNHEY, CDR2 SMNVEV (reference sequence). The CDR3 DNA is TGTGCCAGCAGTTGGGGCCTCTCCTACGAGCAGTACTTC. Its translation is CASSWGLSYEQYF.

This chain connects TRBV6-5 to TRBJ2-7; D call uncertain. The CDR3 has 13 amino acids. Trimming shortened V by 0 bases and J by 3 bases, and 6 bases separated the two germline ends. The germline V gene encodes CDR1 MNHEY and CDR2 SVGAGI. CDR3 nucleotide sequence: TGTGCCAGCAGTTACTCGACCCGCTACGAGCAGTACTTC. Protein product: CASSYSTRYEQYF.

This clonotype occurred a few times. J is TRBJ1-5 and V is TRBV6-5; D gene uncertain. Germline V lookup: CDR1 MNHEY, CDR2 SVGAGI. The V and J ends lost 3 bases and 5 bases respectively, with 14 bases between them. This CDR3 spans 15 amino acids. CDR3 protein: CASSYTTGTDQPQHF. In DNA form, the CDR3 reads TGTGCCAGCAGTTATACAACGGGAACCGATCAGCCCCAGCATTTT.

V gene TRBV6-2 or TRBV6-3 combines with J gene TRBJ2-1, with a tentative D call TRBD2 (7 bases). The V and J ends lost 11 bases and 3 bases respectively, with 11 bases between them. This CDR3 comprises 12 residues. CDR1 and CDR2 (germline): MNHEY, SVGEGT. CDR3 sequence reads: CAGGAGYNEQFF. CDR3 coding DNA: TGTGCCGGGGGGGCGGGCTACAATGAGCAGTTCTTC.

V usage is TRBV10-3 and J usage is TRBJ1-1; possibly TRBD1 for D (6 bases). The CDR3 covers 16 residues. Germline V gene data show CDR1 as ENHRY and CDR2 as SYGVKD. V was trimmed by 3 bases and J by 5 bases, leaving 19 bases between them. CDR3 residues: CAISDWFRQEETEAFF. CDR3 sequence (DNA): TGTGCCATCAGTGATTGGTTTAGACAGGAGGAAACTGAAGCTTTCTTT.